This note documents a single T cell receptor (beta chain) sequence. Library preparation (for TCRbeta) was performed with unique molecular identifiers. TCRdb passed the PCR reads through MiXCR, listing each CDR3 protein once. Of roughly 610,000 distinct CDR3 sequences listed, more than 9% were seen once; the top ten hold about 4.3%. This CDR3 has 14 residues. V was cut by 0 bases and J by 6 bases, with 13 bases left in between. Germline CDR1 is SGDLS and CDR2 is YYNGEE. The data derive from a study of T-cell reconstitution after alpha-beta-depleted transplantation in children. The J gene is TRBJ2-7, the V gene TRBV9; D is ambiguous. Here the sequenced sample was PBMCs from the stem cell graft donor, taken from the stem cell graft. The sequence came from a human donor who donated a stem cell graft to a child with acute myeloid leukemia. CDR3 DNA: TGTGCCAGCAGCGTAGACTCTTACTACGCCGAGCAGTACTTC. This encodes CASSVDSYYAEQYF. The full variable domain, rest sourced from reference TRBV9 and TRBJ2-7, is DSGVTQTPKHLITATGQRVTLRCSPRSGDLSVYWYQQSLDQGLQFLIQYYNGEERAKGNILERFSAQQFPDLHSELNLSSLELGDSALYFCASSVDSYYAEQYFGPGTRLTVT.